Following are 21 T cell receptor beta chains from one sample sequenced in a study of T cells in Graves' hyperthyroidism and ophthalmopathy. The CDR3 regions of TCR beta were amplified from RNA transcripts. The HTBI primer set was used in a first-round RT-PCR of the TCR CDR3. A single record per CDR3 protein comes from TCRdb applying MiXCR to the multiplex PCR reads. The table records about 400,000 distinct CDR3 sequences, 20% to 25% of them present only once. Sample: blood. These receptors came from a man aged 50 to 60 with Graves' hyperthyroidism.

This rearrangement joins TRBV6-2 or TRBV6-3 to TRBJ2-5, with 7 bases fitting TRBD2. Germline V gene sequence: CDR1 MNHEY, CDR2 SVGEGT. The CDR3 sequence is 15 residues long. Trimming took 6 bases from V and 5 from J; bases not matched to a gene: 12. CDR3: CASRASAGSQETQYF. In nucleotides, the CDR3 is TGTGCCAGCAGGGCCTCAGCGGGATCTCAGGAGACCCAGTACTTC.

The chain recombines TRBV7-2 with TRBJ1-5; 8 nucleotides match TRBD1. Germline V CDR1 and CDR2: SGHTA, FQGNSA. With V trimmed by 5 bases and J by 5 bases, 8 bases remained unmatched. This CDR3 region has 15 residues. In DNA form, the CDR3 reads TGTGCCAGCAGCCAATCAGGACAGGGAGATCAGCCCCAGCATTTT. Its translation: CASSQSGQGDQPQHF.

Concerning this clonotype: One base away lies a much larger clone, so this may be a sequencing read error. The CDR3 DNA follows: TGTGCCAGCAGTGAACGGCGGATCGGGGAGCTGTTTTTT. Translation gives CASSERRIGELFF. The rearrangement joins TRBV2 to TRBJ2-2; D gene unclear. Deletions cut 2 bases from V and 7 bases from J, with 8 bases between. The V gene's germline CDR1 is SNHLY and CDR2 FYNNEI. This CDR3 comprises 13 residues.

The table lists this clonotype with many counts. DNA for the CDR3: TGTGCCAGCAGCCCCCTTACTGGAAACACCATATATTTT. This encodes CASSPLTGNTIYF. The genes are TRBV3-1 and TRBJ1-3; D is unclear. The CDR3 has 13 amino acids. The V gene lost 4 bases and the J gene lost 2 bases, with 6 bases spanning the gap. Germline V lookup: CDR1 LGHDT, CDR2 YNNKEL (reference sequence).

This clonotype was seen a few times. The chain has TRBV18 and TRBJ1-5; D is undetermined. The ends were cut back, 3 bases at V and 5 bases at J, with 5 bases in the middle. CDR3 size: 12 residues. Per germline, CDR1 KGHSH and CDR2 LQKENI. The CDR3 reads CASSPGHQPQHF. DNA for the CDR3: TGTGCCAGCTCACCGGGCCATCAGCCCCAGCATTTT.

This clonotype turned up a few times. The J gene is TRBJ1-2, the V gene TRBV5-1; unclear D gene. CDR3 length: 14 residues. The germline V and J ends were trimmed by 0 bases and 1 base, with 7 bases remaining between them. In germline, CDR1 is SGHRS, CDR2 YFSETQ. CDR3 coding DNA: TGCGCCAGCAGCTTGGAAGTCAGTAACTATGGCTACACCTTC. Translating it yields CASSLEVSNYGYTF. Full variable domain (missing parts from reference TRBV5-1 and TRBJ1-2): KAGVTQTPRYLIKTRGQQVTLSCSPISGHRSVSWYQQTPGQGLQFLFEYFSETQRNKGNFPGRFSGRQFSNSRSEMNVSTLELGDSALYLCASSLEVSNYGYTFGSGTRLTVV.

Only a few counts were recorded for this clonotype. This chain uses TRBV11-2 with TRBJ1-1; no firm D call. The CDR3 length is 13 residues. Germline lookup yields CDR1 SGHAT and CDR2 FQNNGV. V lost 0 bases to trimming and J lost 11 bases, with 13 bases between them. CDR3 residues: CASSLERTISAFF. CDR3 sequence (DNA): TGTGCCAGCAGCTTAGAAAGGACTATATCTGCTTTCTTT.

The table lists this clonotype with a few counts. This sequence joins TRBV10-3 and TRBJ2-7; TRBD1 is a possible D gene (6 bases). V was shortened by 7 bases and J by 0 bases, with 13 bases between the two germline ends. Germline CDR1 and CDR2: ENHRY and SYGVKD. There are 14 residues in the CDR3. This chain's CDR3 is CAIKRTDSSYEQYF. The CDR3 DNA sequence: TGTGCCATCAAGCGGACGGACAGCTCCTACGAGCAGTACTTC.

This clonotype was recorded a few times. The rearrangement links TRBV12-3 or TRBV12-4 to TRBJ1-4; weak D call: TRBD1 (5 bases). This CDR3 comprises 14 residues. V gave up 1 base and J gave up 8 bases, with 11 bases separating them. CDR3 region: CASSLDGWGEKLFF. CDR3 DNA: TGTGCCAGCAGTTTAGACGGATGGGGGGAAAAACTGTTTTTT.

This clonotype was picked up many times. The chain carries TRBV12-3 or TRBV12-4 and TRBJ2-1; 12 bases agree with TRBD2. J lost 4 bases, V lost 7 bases, and 8 bases had no gene match. The CDR3 spans 16 residues. The CDR3 coding sequence is TGTGCCAGCAATTCCCTACTAGCGGGAGGATACAATGAGCAGTTCTTC. The encoded protein is CASNSLLAGGYNEQFF.

Only a few counts were recorded for this clonotype. This rearrangement joins TRBV6-6 to TRBJ2-1; TRBD2 aligns across 12 bases. J was trimmed by 8 bases and V by 2 bases; bases with no gene match: 4. The CDR3 extends over 15 amino acids. CDR1 MNHNY and CDR2 SVGAGI come from the germline V gene (reference sequence). CDR3 in amino acids: CASSYRTSGKDEQFF. CDR3 in DNA: TGTGCCAGCAGTTACAGGACTAGCGGGAAGGATGAGCAGTTCTTC.

This clonotype has only a few counts. V is TRBV12-3 or TRBV12-4 and J is TRBJ2-1; tentative D call: TRBD1 (5 bases). CDR3 length: 14 residues. V dropped 1 base and J dropped 7 bases, with 11 bases sitting between them. In nucleotides, the CDR3 is TGTGCCAGCAGTTTAGGGGGCGGTGGGAATGAGCAGTTCTTC. Translated: CASSLGGGGNEQFF.

The chain combines TRBV7-9 with TRBJ2-1; TRBD2 matches 11 bases. The V segment lost 1 base and the J segment 3 bases; nucleotides outside the gene matches: 5. Germline V gene data show CDR1 as SEHNR and CDR2 as FQNEAQ (reference sequence). The CDR3 has 17 residues. The CDR3: CASSLVTSGSDYNEQFF. The CDR3 coding sequence is TGTGCCAGCAGCTTAGTTACTAGCGGGAGCGACTACAATGAGCAGTTCTTC.

This clonotype was detected only a few times. This chain uses TRBV15 with TRBJ2-1; a weak D match, TRBD2 (5 bases). The germline CDR1 and CDR2 sequences are LNHNV and YYDKDF (reference sequence). V dropped 3 bases and J dropped 4 bases, with 16 bases sitting between them. CDR3 size: 16 residues. CDR3 sequence: CATSRKAGGEYNEQFF. The CDR3 coding sequence is TGTGCCACCAGCAGGAAAGCCGGAGGAGAATACAATGAGCAGTTCTTC.

The chain uses TRBV6-1 and TRBJ1-1; no definite D call. V was trimmed by 7 bases and J by 1 base, leaving 22 bases between them. This CDR3 spans 17 amino acids. The germline V gene encodes CDR1 MNHNS and CDR2 SASEGT. The CDR3 protein is CASNSMVPRSGNTEAFF. The CDR3 coding sequence is TGTGCCAGCAACTCAATGGTCCCCCGTTCGGGGAACACTGAAGCTTTCTTT.

The V call is TRBV12-3 or TRBV12-4, the J call TRBJ2-5; the D gene is possibly TRBD2 (5 bases). The V gene lost 3 bases and the J gene lost 4 bases, with 9 bases spanning the gap. The CDR3 has 13 residues. The CDR3 loop is CASSLRGLETQYF. DNA for the CDR3: TGTGCCAGCAGTTTGAGAGGGTTAGAGACCCAGTACTTC.

This clonotype was seen many times. This chain uses TRBV2 with TRBJ1-2; 9 bases fit TRBD1. The junction had 2 bases not matched to a gene; V was cut back by 6 bases and J by 6 bases. The CDR3 is made up of 12 amino acids. The germline CDR1 and CDR2 sequences are SNHLY and FYNNEI. The CDR3 sequence is CASRGQGDGYTF. Written as DNA, the CDR3 is TGTGCCAGCAGGGGACAGGGCGATGGCTACACCTTC.

The CDR3 DNA reads TGTGCCACCAGCAGGCCCGGTCATAGCAATCAGCCCCAGCATTTT. This sequence encodes CATSRPGHSNQPQHF. V is TRBV15 and J is TRBJ1-5; unclear D gene. Trimming stripped 3 bases from V and 0 bases from J, with 9 bases between. In germline, CDR1 is LNHNV, CDR2 YYDKDF (reference sequence). The CDR3 covers 15 residues.

This clonotype appeared many times. This chain links TRBV12-3 or TRBV12-4 with TRBJ2-7; D is possibly TRBD2 (6 bases). The CDR3 consists of 13 residues. Trimming removed 6 bases from V and 3 bases from J, with 12 bases in between. Written as DNA, the CDR3 is TGTGCCAGCAGGAGGAGGGAGAGCTACGAGCAGTACTTC. Protein sequence: CASRRRESYEQYF.

The chain joins TRBV6-2 or TRBV6-3 to TRBJ2-3, with D hard to call. Germline V gene sequence: CDR1 MNHEY, CDR2 SVGEGT. The CDR3 is 14 residues long. Trimming cost V 7 bases and J 4 bases, with 15 bases left between them. The CDR3: CASTLDRASDTQYF. In DNA, the CDR3 is TGTGCCAGCACCCTTGATAGAGCCTCAGATACGCAGTATTTT.

V is TRBV3-1 and J is TRBJ1-2, with a weak D call TRBD1 (5 bases). V lost 0 bases and J lost 4, with 9 bases in between. Germline CDR1 reads LGHDT; CDR2 reads YNNKEL (reference sequence). CDR3 size: 14 residues. CDR3 loop: CASSQDSRAYGYTF. The CDR3 nucleotides are TGTGCCAGCAGCCAAGATAGCAGGGCCTATGGCTACACCTTC.